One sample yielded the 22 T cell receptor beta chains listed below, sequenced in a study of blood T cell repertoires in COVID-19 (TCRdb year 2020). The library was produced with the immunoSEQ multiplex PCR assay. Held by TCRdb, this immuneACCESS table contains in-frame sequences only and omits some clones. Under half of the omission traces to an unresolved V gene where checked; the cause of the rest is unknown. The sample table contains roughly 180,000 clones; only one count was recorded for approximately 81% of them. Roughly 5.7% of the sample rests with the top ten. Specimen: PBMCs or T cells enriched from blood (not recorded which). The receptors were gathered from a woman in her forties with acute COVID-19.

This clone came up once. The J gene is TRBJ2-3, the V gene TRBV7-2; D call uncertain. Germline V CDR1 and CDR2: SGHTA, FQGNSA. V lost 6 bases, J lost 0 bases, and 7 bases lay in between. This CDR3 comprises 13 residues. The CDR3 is CASRETSTDTQYF. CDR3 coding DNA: TGTGCCAGCAGGGAGACTAGCACAGATACGCAGTATTTT.

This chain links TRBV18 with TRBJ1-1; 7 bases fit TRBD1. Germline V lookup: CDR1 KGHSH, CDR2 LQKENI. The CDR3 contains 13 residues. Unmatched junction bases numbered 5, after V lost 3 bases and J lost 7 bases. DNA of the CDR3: TGTGCCAGCTCACCCCAGGGGGGAGGTGAAGCTTTCTTT. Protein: CASSPQGGGEAFF.

CDR3 in amino acids: CASRQGGTEAFF. CDR3 coding DNA: TGTGCCAGCAGACAGGGGGGAACTGAAGCTTTCTTT. The chain recombines TRBV28 with TRBJ1-1; TRBD1 matches at 8 bases. There are 12 residues in the CDR3. V trimming: 6 bases; J trimming: 5 bases; junction bases outside the gene matches: 2. Germline V gene data show CDR1 as MDHEN and CDR2 as SYDVKM.

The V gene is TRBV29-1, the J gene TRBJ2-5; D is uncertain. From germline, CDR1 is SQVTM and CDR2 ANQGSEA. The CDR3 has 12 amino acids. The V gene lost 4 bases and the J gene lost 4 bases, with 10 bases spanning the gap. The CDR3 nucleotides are TGCAGCGTTGCTTCTCTCGGAGAGACCCAGTACTTC. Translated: CSVASLGETQYF.

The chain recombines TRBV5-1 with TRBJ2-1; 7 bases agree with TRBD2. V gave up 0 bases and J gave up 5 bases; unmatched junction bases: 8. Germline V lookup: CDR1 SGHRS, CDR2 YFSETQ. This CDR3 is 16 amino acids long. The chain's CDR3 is CASSLGGDYVNNEQFF. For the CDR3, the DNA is TGCGCCAGCAGCTTGGGTGGGGACTACGTGAACAATGAGCAGTTCTTC. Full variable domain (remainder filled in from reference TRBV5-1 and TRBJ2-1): KAGVTQTPRYLIKTRGQQVTLSCSPISGHRSVSWYQQTPGQGLQFLFEYFSETQRNKGNFPGRFSGRQFSNSRSEMNVSTLELGDSALYLCASSLGGDYVNNEQFFGPGTRLTVL.

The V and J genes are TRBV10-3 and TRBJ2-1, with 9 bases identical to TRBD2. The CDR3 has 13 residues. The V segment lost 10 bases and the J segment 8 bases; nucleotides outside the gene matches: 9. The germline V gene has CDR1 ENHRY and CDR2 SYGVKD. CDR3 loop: CASRVAGVYEQFF. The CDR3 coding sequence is TGTGCCAGTAGGGTAGCGGGAGTTTATGAGCAGTTCTTC.

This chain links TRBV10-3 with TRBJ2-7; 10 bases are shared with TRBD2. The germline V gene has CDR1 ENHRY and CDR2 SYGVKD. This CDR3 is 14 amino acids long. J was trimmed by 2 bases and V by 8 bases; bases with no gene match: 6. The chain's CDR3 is CAIARTSGTYEQYF. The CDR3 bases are TGTGCCATCGCGCGGACTAGCGGAACCTACGAGCAGTACTTC.

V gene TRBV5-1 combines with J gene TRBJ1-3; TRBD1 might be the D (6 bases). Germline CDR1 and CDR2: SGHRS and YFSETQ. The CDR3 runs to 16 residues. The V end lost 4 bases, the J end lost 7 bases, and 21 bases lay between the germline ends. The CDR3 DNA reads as TGCGCCAGCAGCCTGACAGGAAGCCCTAGTAGGAACACCATATATTTT. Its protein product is CASSLTGSPSRNTIYF.

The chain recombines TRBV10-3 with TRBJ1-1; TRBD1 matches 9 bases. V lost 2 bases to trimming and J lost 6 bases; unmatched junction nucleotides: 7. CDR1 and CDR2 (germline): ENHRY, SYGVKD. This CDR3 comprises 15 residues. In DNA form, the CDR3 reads TGTGCCATCAGTGAGGCGGGACAGGGTGGACCTGAAGCTTTCTTT. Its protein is CAISEAGQGGPEAFF.

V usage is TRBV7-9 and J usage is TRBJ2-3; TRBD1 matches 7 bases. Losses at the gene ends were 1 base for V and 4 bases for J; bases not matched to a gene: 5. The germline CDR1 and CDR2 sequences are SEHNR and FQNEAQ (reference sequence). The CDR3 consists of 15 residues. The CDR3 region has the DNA TGTGCCAGCAGCTTAGAAGGGGGCCAGGCAGATACGCAGTATTTT. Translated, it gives CASSLEGGQADTQYF.

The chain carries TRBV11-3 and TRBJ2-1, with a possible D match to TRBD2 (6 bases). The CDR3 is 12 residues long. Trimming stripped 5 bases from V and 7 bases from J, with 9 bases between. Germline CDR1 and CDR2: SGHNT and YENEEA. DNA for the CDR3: TGTGCCAGCAGCGTAAGCGGGAATGAGCAGTTCTTC. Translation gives CASSVSGNEQFF. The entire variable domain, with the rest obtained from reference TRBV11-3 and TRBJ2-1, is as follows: EAGVVQSPRYKIIEKKQPVAFWCNPISGHNTLYWYLQNLGQGPELLIRYENEEAVDDSQLPKDRFSAERLKGVDSTLKIQPAELGDSAVYLCASSVSGNEQFFGPGTRLTVL.

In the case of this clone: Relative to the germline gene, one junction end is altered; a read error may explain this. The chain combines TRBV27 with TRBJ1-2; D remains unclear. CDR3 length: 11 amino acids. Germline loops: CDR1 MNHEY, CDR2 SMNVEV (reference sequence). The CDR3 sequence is CASRAHYGYTF. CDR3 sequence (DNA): TGTGCCAGCAGGGCACACTACGGCTACACCTTC.

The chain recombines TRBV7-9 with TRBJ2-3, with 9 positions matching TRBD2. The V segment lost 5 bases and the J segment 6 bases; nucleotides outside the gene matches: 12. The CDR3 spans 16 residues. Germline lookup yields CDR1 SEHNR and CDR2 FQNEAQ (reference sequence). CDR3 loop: CASSRLKRGAWDTQYF. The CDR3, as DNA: TGTGCCAGCAGCCGACTAAAGCGGGGGGCATGGGATACGCAGTATTTT.

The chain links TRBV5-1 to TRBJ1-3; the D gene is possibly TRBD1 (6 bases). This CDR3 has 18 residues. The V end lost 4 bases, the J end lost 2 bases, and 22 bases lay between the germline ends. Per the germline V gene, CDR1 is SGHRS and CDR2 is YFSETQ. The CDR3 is CASSTGPGALAPGNTIYF. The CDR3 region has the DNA TGCGCCAGCAGCACTGGCCCAGGGGCCCTGGCTCCTGGAAACACCATATATTTT.

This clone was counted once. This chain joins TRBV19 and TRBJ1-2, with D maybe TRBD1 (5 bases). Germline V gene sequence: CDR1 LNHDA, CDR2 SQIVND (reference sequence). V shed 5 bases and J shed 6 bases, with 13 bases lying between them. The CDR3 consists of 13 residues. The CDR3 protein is CASSAGLGDGYTF. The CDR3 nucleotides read TGTGCCAGTAGTGCGGGACTCGGCGATGGCTACACCTTC.

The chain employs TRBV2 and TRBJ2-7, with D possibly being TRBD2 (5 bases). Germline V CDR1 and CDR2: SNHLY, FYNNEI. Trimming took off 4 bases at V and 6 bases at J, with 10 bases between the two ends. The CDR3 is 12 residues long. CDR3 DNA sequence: TGTGCCAGCAGTGTCAGTCGGGGCGAGCAGTACGTC. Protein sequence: CASSVSRGEQYV.

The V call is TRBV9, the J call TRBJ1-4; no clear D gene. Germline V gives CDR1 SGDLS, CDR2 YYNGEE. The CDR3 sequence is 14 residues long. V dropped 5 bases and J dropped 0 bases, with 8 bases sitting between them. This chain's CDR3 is CASSESPTNEKLFF. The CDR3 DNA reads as TGTGCCAGCAGTGAAAGCCCAACTAATGAAAAACTGTTTTTT.

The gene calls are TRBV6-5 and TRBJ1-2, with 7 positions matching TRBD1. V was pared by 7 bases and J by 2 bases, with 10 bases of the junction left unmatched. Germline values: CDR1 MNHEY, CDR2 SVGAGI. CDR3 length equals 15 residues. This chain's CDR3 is CASNPSGGFNYGYTF. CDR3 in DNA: TGTGCCAGCAATCCCTCAGGGGGTTTCAACTATGGCTACACCTTC.

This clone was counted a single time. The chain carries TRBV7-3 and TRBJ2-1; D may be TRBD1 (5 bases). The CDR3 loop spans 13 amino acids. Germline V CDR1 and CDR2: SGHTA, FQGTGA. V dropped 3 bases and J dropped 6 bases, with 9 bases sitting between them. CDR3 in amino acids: CASSFQGGNEQFF. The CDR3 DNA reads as TGTGCCAGCAGCTTTCAGGGCGGCAATGAGCAGTTCTTC.

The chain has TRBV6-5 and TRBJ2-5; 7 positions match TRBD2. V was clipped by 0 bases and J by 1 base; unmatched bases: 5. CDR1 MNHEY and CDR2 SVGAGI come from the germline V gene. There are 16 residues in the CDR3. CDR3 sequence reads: CASSYSAGVVQETQYF. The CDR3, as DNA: TGTGCCAGCAGTTACTCGGCGGGAGTTGTCCAAGAGACCCAGTACTTC.

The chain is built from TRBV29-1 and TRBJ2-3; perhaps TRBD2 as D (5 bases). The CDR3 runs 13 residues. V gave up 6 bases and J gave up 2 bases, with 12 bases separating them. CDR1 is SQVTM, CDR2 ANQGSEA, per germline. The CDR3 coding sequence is TGCAGCGTCGAGGGCTCTCCCACAGATACGCAGTATTTT. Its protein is CSVEGSPTDTQYF.

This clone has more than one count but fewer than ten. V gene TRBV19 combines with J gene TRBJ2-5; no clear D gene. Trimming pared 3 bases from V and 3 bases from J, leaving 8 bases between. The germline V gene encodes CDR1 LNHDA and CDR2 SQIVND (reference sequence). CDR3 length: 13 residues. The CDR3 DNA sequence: TGTGCCAGTAGTATCCGCGGTAAAGAGACCCAGTACTTC. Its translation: CASSIRGKETQYF.